The sequence of this T cell receptor (beta chain) was determined in a study of PD-1 blockade in classical Hodgkin lymphoma. Whole-study results and caveats: Newly diagnosed patients had baseline TCR diversity that was reportedly lower than that of healthy donors. Exclusion was applied to patients who started nivolumab under 1 year after ASCT.

TCRdb keeps only in-frame clones here, not all; method: immunoSEQ multiplex PCR. The sample yields fewer than 65,000 clones, roughly 90% seen once. All trial patients relapsed after autologous stem cell transplantation. Patients had relapsed/refractory classical Hodgkin lymphoma with complete response, partial response or progressive disease as best response. Comments on this clone: The antigen is unknown.

The length of the CDR3 is 12 residues. Trimming cost V 6 bases and J 5 bases, with 9 bases left between them. From germline, CDR1 is MDHEN and CDR2 SYDVKM. The chain has TRBV28 and TRBJ2-3; D is unclear. This TCR came from a human donor with classical Hodgkin lymphoma. The material was peripheral blood mononuclear cells (PBMCs), obtained at baseline. This CDR3 reads CASSTMGDTQYF. The CDR3 DNA reads as TGTGCCAGCAGCACAATGGGAGATACGCAGTATTTT.